Shown below are 20 T cell receptor beta chains from a single sample sequenced in a study of T and B cells in COVID-19 patients (dated by TCRdb to 2018 to 2020). TCRdb names Illumina MiSeq as the instrument used. Multiplex PCR with BIOMED2 TRB-A/B primer pools was used to amplify TRB rearrangements. The public reads were run again by TCRdb, first through fastp at Q25 and then through MiXCR, and only productive beta chains were kept. Every distinct CDR3 protein forms one entry, paired with its most common genes and DNA. For this sample there are tens of thousands of distinct CDR3 sequences; approximately 30% appear just once. The ten largest clones capture 1.7% of the sample. Genomic DNA extracted from blood, in amounts of about 220-500 ng, served as the starting material for amplifying TRB repertoires. The sample comprised blood. These receptors were taken from a human donor who had recovered from COVID-19.

This clonotype was counted only a few times. V is TRBV19 and J is TRBJ1-4; D uncertain. The CDR3 contains 13 residues. The V and J ends lost 8 bases and 8 bases respectively, with 15 bases between them. Germline V gene lookup returns CDR1 LNHDA and CDR2 SQIVND (reference sequence). CDR3 DNA sequence: TGTGCCAGTCGAATGGAGGGTCAAGAAAAACTGTTTTTT. Its translation is CASRMEGQEKLFF.

V is TRBV6-5 and J is TRBJ1-1, with TRBD1 matching 8 bases. V lost 2 bases and J lost 5; bases outside the gene matches: 10. The CDR3 is 16 amino acids. Germline CDR1 reads MNHEY; CDR2 reads SVGAGI. The CDR3 DNA reads TGTGCCAGCAGTTACACACCTCAGGGGGCGAGAACTGAAGCTTTCTTT. Translation: CASSYTPQGARTEAFF.

The chain is built from TRBV19 and TRBJ1-3; maybe TRBD1 (5 bases). With 6 bases removed from V and 0 bases from J, the gap between germline ends came to 15 bases. From germline, CDR1 is LNHDA and CDR2 SQIVND (reference sequence). The CDR3 length is 16 residues. The CDR3 sequence: CASSDSAVVSGNTIYF. CDR3 coding DNA: TGTGCCAGTAGCGACAGCGCGGTGGTCTCTGGAAACACCATATATTTT. Drawing the rest from reference TRBV19 and TRBJ1-3, the complete variable domain is DGGITQSPKYLFRKEGQNVTLSCEQNLNHDAMYWYRQDPGQGLRLIYYSQIVNDFQKGDIAEGYSVSREKKESFPLTVTSAQKNPTAFYLCASSDSAVVSGNTIYFGEGSWLTVV.

This clonotype is termed medium-sized (0.01 to 0.1%). This sequence joins TRBV29-1 and TRBJ2-2; 11 bases align to TRBD1. The ends lost 6 bases at V and 6 bases at J; junction bases unmatched: 15. Germline V lookup: CDR1 SQVTM, CDR2 ANQGSEA. This CDR3 is 17 amino acids long. The CDR3 protein is CSVDEGWTGGESGELFF. CDR3 nucleotides: TGCAGCGTGGACGAAGGATGGACAGGGGGCGAGTCCGGGGAGCTGTTTTTT.

The V gene is TRBV6-5, the J gene TRBJ1-1, with a weak D call TRBD1 (6 bases). Trimming took 5 bases from V and 1 from J, leaving 17 bases between them. The CDR3 contains 16 residues. Germline loops: CDR1 MNHEY, CDR2 SVGAGI. The CDR3 reads CASSTYREPTNTEAFF. In DNA, the CDR3 is TGTGCCAGCAGTACATACAGGGAGCCCACGAACACTGAAGCTTTCTTT.

The table lists this clonotype with many counts. The rearrangement uses TRBV6-2 or TRBV6-3 and TRBJ2-3; TRBD1 is a possible D gene (6 bases). Germline lookup yields CDR1 MNHEY and CDR2 SVGEGT. The V end lost 0 bases, the J end lost 5 bases, and 6 bases lay between the germline ends. The CDR3 runs 13 residues. The CDR3 is CASSYSRGDTQYF. CDR3 DNA sequence: TGTGCCAGCAGTTACTCCAGGGGAGATACGCAGTATTTT.

The J gene is TRBJ1-1, the V gene TRBV18, with 7 bases fitting TRBD1. The CDR3 runs 15 residues. The germline gives CDR1 KGHSH, CDR2 LQKENI. Trimming cost V 2 bases and J 3 bases; bases outside gene matches: 6. This chain's CDR3 is CASSPRQGEDTEAFF. The CDR3 DNA is TGTGCCAGCTCACCAAGACAGGGCGAGGACACTGAAGCTTTCTTT.

The chain recombines TRBV7-9 with TRBJ2-1; D gene ambiguous. Per the germline V gene, CDR1 is SEHNR and CDR2 is FQNEAQ (reference sequence). CDR3 length: 14 residues. V lost 2 bases and J 5 bases, leaving 10 bases between the germline ends. CDR3 in amino acids: CASSLSGGNNEQFF. The DNA for the CDR3 is TGTGCCAGCAGCTTATCCGGTGGGAACAATGAGCAGTTCTTC.

The CDR3 DNA is TGTGCCACCAGCAGAGATCTTAGGGGAGGGGCTGAAGCTTTCTTT. It yields the protein CATSRDLRGGAEAFF. V is TRBV15 and J is TRBJ1-1; D may be TRBD1 (5 bases). Germline CDR1 is LNHNV and CDR2 is YYDKDF (reference sequence). The CDR3 covers 15 residues. Trimming removed 0 bases from V and 6 bases from J, with 14 bases in between.

The rearrangement uses TRBV4-3 and TRBJ2-2, with a tentative D call TRBD1 (5 bases). Trimming took 0 bases from V and 5 from J, leaving 19 bases between them. This CDR3 region has 18 residues. Germline V lookup: CDR1 LGHNA, CDR2 YSLEER. For the CDR3, the DNA is TGCGCCAGCAGCCAAGATAGCAGGGTGCATATTAAGACCGGGGAGCTGTTTTTT. Protein sequence: CASSQDSRVHIKTGELFF.

A few counts support this clonotype. The rearrangement links TRBV12-3 or TRBV12-4 to TRBJ2-1, with 7 bases that match TRBD1. The CDR3 runs 16 residues. After removal of 1 base from V and 7 bases from J, the junction contained 10 bases not matched to a gene. The CDR3 sequence is CASSLGGGRHYNEQFF. For the CDR3, the DNA is TGTGCCAGCAGTTTAGGAGGGGGCCGTCACTATAATGAGCAGTTCTTC.

This clonotype was counted a few times. The chain recombines TRBV29-1 with TRBJ1-3; no clear D. Germline CDR1 and CDR2: SQVTM and ANQGSEA. The germline V and J ends were trimmed by 2 bases and 0 bases, with 8 bases remaining between them. CDR3 size: 14 residues. CDR3 coding DNA: TGCAGCGTTGAAATCAGCTCCTCTGGAAACACCATATATTTT. The encoded protein is CSVEISSSGNTIYF.

This clonotype was seen ten or more times. This chain joins TRBV18 and TRBJ2-2; possibly TRBD2 for D (6 bases). This CDR3 has 16 residues. The V end lost 0 bases, the J end lost 6 bases, and 14 bases lay between the germline ends. From germline, CDR1 is KGHSH and CDR2 LQKENI. The CDR3 loop reads CASSPPVGGLSGELFF. For the CDR3, the DNA is TGTGCCAGCTCACCACCGGTCGGGGGTTTGTCCGGGGAGCTGTTTTTT.

The chain couples TRBV29-1 to TRBJ2-3; TRBD2 matches 10 bases. CDR1 and CDR2 (germline): SQVTM, ANQGSEA. V was clipped by 3 bases and J by 2 bases; unmatched bases: 2. The CDR3 is made up of 14 amino acids. CDR3 sequence reads: CSVDLAGDTDTQYF. CDR3 in DNA: TGCAGCGTTGATCTAGCGGGGGACACAGATACGCAGTATTTT.

The gene calls are TRBV20-1 and TRBJ1-2; D possibly corresponds to TRBD1 (5 bases). Deletions cut 1 base from V and 5 bases from J, with 8 bases between. CDR1 is DFQATT, CDR2 SNEGSKA, per germline (reference sequence). The CDR3 length is 12 residues. Here the CDR3 DNA reads TGCAGTGCTAGAGGCGGGGGTTATGGCTACACCTTC. Amino acid sequence: CSARGGGYGYTF.

By sample fraction, this clonotype is medium-sized (0.01 to 0.1%). This CDR3 is CASSLVGGSGANVLTF. CDR3 DNA: TGTGCCAGCAGCTTAGTAGGGGGCTCTGGGGCCAACGTCCTGACTTTC. The chain carries TRBV11-1 and TRBJ2-6; tentatively, D is TRBD1 (6 bases). The length of the CDR3 is 16 residues. V was cut by 1 base and J by 0 bases, with 7 bases left in between. Germline V CDR1 and CDR2: SGHAT, FQDESV (reference sequence).

The V gene is TRBV6-2 or TRBV6-3, the J gene TRBJ2-4; 7 nucleotides line up with TRBD2. V lost 7 bases and J lost 9; bases outside the gene matches: 6. The germline V gene encodes CDR1 MNHEY and CDR2 SVGEGT. This CDR3 contains 12 residues. CDR3 sequence reads: CASTASGGIQYF. The CDR3, as DNA: TGTGCCAGCACCGCCTCGGGAGGCATTCAGTACTTC.

The V gene is TRBV6-5, the J gene TRBJ2-7, with TRBD2 matching 14 bases. The CDR3 is 19 residues long. J gave up 0 bases and V 6 bases, and 13 bases lay outside the gene matches. Germline V gives CDR1 MNHEY, CDR2 SVGAGI. The CDR3 coding sequence is TGTGCCAGCAGAAAACCGGGACTAGCGGGAGCAACGGGCTCCTACGAGCAGTACTTC. Translated, it gives CASRKPGLAGATGSYEQYF.

V gene TRBV6-5 combines with J gene TRBJ1-1; D call uncertain. The CDR3 contains 15 residues. V was clipped by 6 bases and J by 1 base, with 15 bases between them. CDR1 and CDR2 from the germline V gene are MNHEY and SVGAGI. CDR3 loop: CASSPTWGRNTEAFF. CDR3 coding DNA: TGTGCCAGCAGCCCCACCTGGGGTAGGAACACTGAAGCTTTCTTT.

The V call is TRBV15, the J call TRBJ2-7; possibly TRBD2 for D (5 bases). Looked up from germline, CDR1 is LNHNV and CDR2 is YYDKDF (reference sequence). CDR3 size: 16 residues. Trimming took off 5 bases at V and 3 bases at J, with 20 bases between the two ends. The CDR3 loop reads CATSAAGGGWGYEQYF. The DNA for the CDR3 is TGTGCCACCAGCGCGGCCGGTGGAGGTTGGGGCTACGAGCAGTACTTC.